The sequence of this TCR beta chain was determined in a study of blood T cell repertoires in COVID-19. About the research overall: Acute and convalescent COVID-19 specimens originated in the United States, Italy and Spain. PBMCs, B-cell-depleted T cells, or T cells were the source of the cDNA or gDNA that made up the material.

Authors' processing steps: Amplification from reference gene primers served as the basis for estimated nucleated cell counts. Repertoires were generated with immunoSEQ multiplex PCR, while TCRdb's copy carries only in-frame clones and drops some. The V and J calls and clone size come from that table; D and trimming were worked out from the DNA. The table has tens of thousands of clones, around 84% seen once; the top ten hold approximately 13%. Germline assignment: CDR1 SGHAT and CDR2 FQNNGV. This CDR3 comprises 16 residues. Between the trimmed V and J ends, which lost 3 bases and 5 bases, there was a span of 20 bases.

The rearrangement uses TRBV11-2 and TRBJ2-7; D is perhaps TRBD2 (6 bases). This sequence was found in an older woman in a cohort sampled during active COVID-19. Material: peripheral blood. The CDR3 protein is CASSFRRDSYGDEQYF. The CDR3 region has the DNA TGTGCCAGCAGCTTCCGGCGGGACTCCTATGGGGACGAGCAGTACTTC.